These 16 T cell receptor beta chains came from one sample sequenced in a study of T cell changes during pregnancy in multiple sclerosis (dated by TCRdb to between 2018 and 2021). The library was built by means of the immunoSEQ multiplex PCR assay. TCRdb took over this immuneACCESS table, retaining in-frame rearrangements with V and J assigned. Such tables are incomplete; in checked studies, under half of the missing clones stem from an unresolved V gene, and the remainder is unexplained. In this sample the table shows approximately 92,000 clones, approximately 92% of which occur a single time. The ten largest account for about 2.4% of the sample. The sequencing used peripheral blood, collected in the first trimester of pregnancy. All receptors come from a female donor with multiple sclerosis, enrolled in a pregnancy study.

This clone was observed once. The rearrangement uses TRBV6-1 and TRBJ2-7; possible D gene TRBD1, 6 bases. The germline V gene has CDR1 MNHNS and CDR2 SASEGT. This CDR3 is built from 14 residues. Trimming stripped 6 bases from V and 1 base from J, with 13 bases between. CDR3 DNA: TGTGCCAGCAGACAGGGTCAGAATTCCTACGAGCAGTACTTC. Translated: CASRQGQNSYEQYF.

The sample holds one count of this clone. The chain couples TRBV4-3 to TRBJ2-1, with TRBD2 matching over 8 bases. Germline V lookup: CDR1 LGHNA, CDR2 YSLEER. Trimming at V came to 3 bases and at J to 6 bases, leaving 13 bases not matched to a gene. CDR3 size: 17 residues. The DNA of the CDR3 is TGCGCCAGCAGCCACTTCCTTCCGGGACTAGGGGGCAATGAGCAGTTCTTC. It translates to CASSHFLPGLGGNEQFF.

DNA of the CDR3: TGTGCCAGGGGGACAGCCGGAAACACCATATATTTT. As protein: CARGTAGNTIYF. The rearrangement links TRBV6-4 to TRBJ1-3; TRBD1 matches 7 bases. The CDR3 spans 12 residues. J gave up 4 bases and V 9 bases, and 3 bases lay outside the gene matches. The germline gives CDR1 MRHNA, CDR2 SNTAGT.

This CDR3 is CASRGDSYYNEQFF. Here the CDR3 DNA reads TGCGCCAGCAGGGGGGACAGTTACTACAATGAGCAGTTCTTC. V usage is TRBV5-1 and J usage is TRBJ2-1; 7 nucleotides line up with TRBD1. Per the germline V gene, CDR1 is SGHRS and CDR2 is YFSETQ. The CDR3 covers 14 residues. With V trimmed by 5 bases and J by 3 bases, 5 bases remained unmatched.

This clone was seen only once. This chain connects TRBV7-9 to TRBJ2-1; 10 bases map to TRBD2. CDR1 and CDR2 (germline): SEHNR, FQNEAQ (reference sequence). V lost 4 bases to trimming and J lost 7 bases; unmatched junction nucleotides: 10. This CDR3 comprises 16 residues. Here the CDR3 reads CASSYPWASGSNEQFF. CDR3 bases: TGTGCCAGCAGCTACCCCTGGGCTAGCGGGAGTAATGAGCAGTTCTTC.

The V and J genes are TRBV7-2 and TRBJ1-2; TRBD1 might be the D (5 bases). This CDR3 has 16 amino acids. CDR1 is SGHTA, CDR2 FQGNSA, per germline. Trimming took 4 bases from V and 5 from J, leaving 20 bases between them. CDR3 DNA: TGTGCCAGCAGCTCCACCGGGGGGATTACCGTTTATGGCTACACCTTC. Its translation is CASSSTGGITVYGYTF.

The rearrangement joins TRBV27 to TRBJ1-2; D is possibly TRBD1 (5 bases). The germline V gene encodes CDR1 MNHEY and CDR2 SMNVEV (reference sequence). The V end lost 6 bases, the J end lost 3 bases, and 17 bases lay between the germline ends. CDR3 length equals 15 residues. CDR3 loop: CASSQQVGPDYGYTF. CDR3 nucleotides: TGTGCCAGCAGCCAACAGGTCGGACCTGACTATGGCTACACCTTC.

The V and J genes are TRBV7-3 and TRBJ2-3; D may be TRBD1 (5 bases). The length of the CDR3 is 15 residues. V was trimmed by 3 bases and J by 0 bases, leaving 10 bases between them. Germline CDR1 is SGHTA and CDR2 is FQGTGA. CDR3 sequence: CASSLWGVSTDTQYF. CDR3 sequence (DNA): TGTGCCAGCAGCTTGTGGGGCGTCAGCACAGATACGCAGTATTTT.

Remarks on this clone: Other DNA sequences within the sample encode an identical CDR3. This CDR3 reads CASSQQGSSYNEQFF. For the CDR3, the DNA is TGTGCCAGCAGCCAGCAGGGCAGCTCCTACAATGAGCAGTTCTTC. This rearrangement joins TRBV14 to TRBJ2-1; D might be TRBD1 (5 bases). Germline CDR1 and CDR2: SGHDN and FVKESK. Trimming left V 3 bases short and J 0 bases short, with 9 bases between. The CDR3 is made up of 15 amino acids.

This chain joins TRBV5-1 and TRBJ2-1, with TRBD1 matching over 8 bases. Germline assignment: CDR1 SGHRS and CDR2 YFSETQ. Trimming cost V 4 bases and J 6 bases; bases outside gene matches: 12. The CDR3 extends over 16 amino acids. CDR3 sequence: CASSGPGQGWGNEQFF. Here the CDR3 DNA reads TGCGCCAGCAGCGGCCCCGGACAGGGCTGGGGCAATGAGCAGTTCTTC.

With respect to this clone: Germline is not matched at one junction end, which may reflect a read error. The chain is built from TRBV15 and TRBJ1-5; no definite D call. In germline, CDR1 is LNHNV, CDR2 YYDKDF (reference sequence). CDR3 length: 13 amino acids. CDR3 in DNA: TGTGCCACCAGCAGACCTAGCAGTCAGCCCCAGCATTTT. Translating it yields CATSRPSSQPQHF.

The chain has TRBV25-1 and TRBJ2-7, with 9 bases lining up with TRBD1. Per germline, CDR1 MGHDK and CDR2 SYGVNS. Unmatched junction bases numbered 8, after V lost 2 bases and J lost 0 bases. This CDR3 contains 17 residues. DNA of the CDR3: TGTGCCAGCAGTGAAAGGGACAGGGCAGGGAGCTCCTACGAGCAGTACTTC. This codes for CASSERDRAGSSYEQYF.

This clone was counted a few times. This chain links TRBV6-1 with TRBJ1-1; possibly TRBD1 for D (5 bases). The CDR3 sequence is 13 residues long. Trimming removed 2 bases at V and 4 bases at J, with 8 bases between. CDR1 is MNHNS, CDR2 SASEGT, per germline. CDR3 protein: CASSERGGTEAFF. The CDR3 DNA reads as TGTGCCAGCAGTGAAAGGGGAGGCACTGAAGCTTTCTTT.

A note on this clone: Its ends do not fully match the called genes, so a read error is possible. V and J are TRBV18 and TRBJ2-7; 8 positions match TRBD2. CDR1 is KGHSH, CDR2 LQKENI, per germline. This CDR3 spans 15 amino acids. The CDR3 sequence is CASSPQSRTAGAQHF. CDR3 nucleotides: TGTGCCAGCTCACCACAGTCACGGACAGCGGGAGCACAACACTTC. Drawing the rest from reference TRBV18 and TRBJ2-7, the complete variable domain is NAGVMQNPRHLVRRRGQEARLRCSPMKGHSHVYWYRQLPEEGLKFMVYLQKENIIDESGMPKERFSAEFPKEGPSILRIQQVVRGDSAAYFCASSPQSRTAGAQHFGPGTRLTVT.

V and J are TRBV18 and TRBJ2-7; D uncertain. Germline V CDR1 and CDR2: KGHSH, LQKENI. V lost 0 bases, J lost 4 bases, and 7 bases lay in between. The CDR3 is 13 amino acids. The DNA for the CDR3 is TGTGCCAGCTCACCACCCGCGTCTTACGAGCAGTACTTC. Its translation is CASSPPASYEQYF. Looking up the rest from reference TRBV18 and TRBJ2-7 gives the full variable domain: NAGVMQNPRHLVRRRGQEARLRCSPMKGHSHVYWYRQLPEEGLKFMVYLQKENIIDESGMPKERFSAEFPKEGPSILRIQQVVRGDSAAYFCASSPPASYEQYFGPGTRLTVT.

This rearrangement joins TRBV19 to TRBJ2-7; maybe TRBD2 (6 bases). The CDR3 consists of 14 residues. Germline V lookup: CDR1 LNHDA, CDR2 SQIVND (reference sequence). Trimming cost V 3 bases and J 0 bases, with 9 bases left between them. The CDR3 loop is CASSMGGYSYEQYF. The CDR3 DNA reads TGTGCCAGTAGTATGGGAGGTTACTCCTACGAGCAGTACTTC. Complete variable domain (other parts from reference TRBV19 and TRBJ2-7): DGGITQSPKYLFRKEGQNVTLSCEQNLNHDAMYWYRQDPGQGLRLIYYSQIVNDFQKGDIAEGYSVSREKKESFPLTVTSAQKNPTAFYLCASSMGGYSYEQYFGPGTRLTVT.